This TCR beta chain was found in a study of cytomegalovirus exposure and HLA in healthy donors. Study information: Around 77 million unique TCRs from HLA-typed donors made up an early data release.

13 Jbeta primers and 60 Vbeta primers were used for the PCR. The method was immunoSEQ multiplex PCR; TCRdb's version includes in-frame clones alone and lacks a portion of them. The sample has roughly 130,000 clones, 80% seen once; the top ten hold just over 1%. Study conclusions and caveats: Common viral pathogens seemed, in a later analysis, to connect with several of the most significant clusters. In a later analysis, CMV-associated beta chains were mostly HLA-associated, it appeared.

This clone came up a few times. Its antigen is undetermined. Sequencing was done on a sample of PBMCs. This receptor was identified in a human donor in good health.

The CDR3 sequence: CASSQLDSGIYGYTF. DNA for the CDR3: TGTGCCAGCAGCCAATTAGATTCAGGGATTTATGGCTACACCTTC. The rearrangement joins TRBV4-2 to TRBJ1-2, with D perhaps TRBD1 (5 bases). The CDR3 spans 15 residues. V was trimmed by 2 bases and J by 5 bases, leaving 15 bases between them. In germline, CDR1 is LGHNA, CDR2 YNFKEQ.